The 19 T cell receptor beta chains listed next were all sequenced from one sample in a study of STAT5B mutations in CD4+ large granular lymphocyte leukemia. The table came from immunoSEQ multiplex PCR; TCRdb's copy has only in-frame clones and leaves some out. The sample includes 30,000 to 40,000 clones, 69% seen only once; the top ten take 2.5% to 3%. The sample taken for sequencing was CD4+ T cells from blood buffy coats. The receptor set was obtained from a human donor in good health.

V gene TRBV29-1 combines with J gene TRBJ1-1; D remains ambiguous. The length of the CDR3 is 13 residues. Germline-derived CDR1 and CDR2 are SQVTM and ANQGSEA. Between the trimmed V and J ends, which lost 4 bases and 10 bases, there was a span of 19 bases. CDR3 residues: CSVGGRTAPGAFF. CDR3 sequence (DNA): TGCAGCGTTGGTGGAAGGACGGCACCGGGAGCTTTCTTT. Full variable domain (remainder filled in from reference TRBV29-1 and TRBJ1-1): SAVISQKPSRDICQRGTSLTIQCQVDSQVTMMFWYRQQPGQSLTLIATANQGSEATYESGFVIDKFPISRPNLTFSTLTVSNMSPEDSSIYLCSVGGRTAPGAFFGQGTRLTVV.

This clone was seen more than once but under ten times. The V and J genes are TRBV7-3 and TRBJ2-5; D is perhaps TRBD2 (6 bases). Between the trimmed V and J ends, which lost 2 bases and 2 bases, there was a span of 12 bases. Looked up from germline, CDR1 is SGHTA and CDR2 is FQGTGA. This CDR3 has 15 amino acids. CDR3 DNA sequence: TGTGCCAGCAGCTTATATCGGGGGTCACAAGAGACCCAGTACTTC. Protein sequence: CASSLYRGSQETQYF.

J is TRBJ1-4 and V is TRBV6-5; D unresolved. Germline CDR1 reads MNHEY; CDR2 reads SVGAGI. The CDR3 spans 13 residues. Trimming pared 7 bases from V and 5 bases from J, leaving 11 bases between. The CDR3 region has the DNA TGTGCCAGCATGAGCGGGTTAAATGAAAAACTGTTTTTT. Residues: CASMSGLNEKLFF.

This clone appeared a few times. The chain links TRBV5-4 to TRBJ1-2, with D unclear. CDR1 and CDR2 (germline): SGHNT, YYREEE (reference sequence). The length of the CDR3 is 13 residues. Trimming left V 5 bases short and J 4 bases short, with 12 bases between. The CDR3 protein is CASRPTGVYGYTF. The CDR3 DNA follows: TGTGCCAGCAGACCGACCGGGGTCTATGGCTACACCTTC.

The V and J genes are TRBV5-4 and TRBJ2-1; 10 bases align to TRBD2. V lost 4 bases and J lost 6; bases outside the gene matches: 7. Germline CDR1 reads SGHNT; CDR2 reads YYREEE (reference sequence). This CDR3 contains 15 residues. The CDR3 nucleotides read TGTGCCAGCAGCGGGGGACTAGCGACCCGCAATGAGCAGTTCTTC. It specifies CASSGGLATRNEQFF.

The rearrangement links TRBV2 to TRBJ2-1; D gene unclear. Looked up from germline, CDR1 is SNHLY and CDR2 is FYNNEI. Trimming took off 5 bases at V and 5 bases at J, with 13 bases between the two ends. This CDR3 comprises 14 residues. The CDR3 DNA is TGTGCCAGCAGTCCCTATACAATCCACAATGAGCAGTTCTTC. This sequence encodes CASSPYTIHNEQFF.

V and J are TRBV7-9 and TRBJ1-1, with D unclear. This CDR3 has 12 amino acids. Trimming stripped 1 base from V and 7 bases from J, with 7 bases between. Germline V gives CDR1 SEHNR, CDR2 FQNEAQ (reference sequence). The DNA for the CDR3 is TGTGCCAGCAGCTTAGAACTCGTTGAAGCTTTCTTT. Amino acid sequence: CASSLELVEAFF.

This clone was recorded only once. The V call is TRBV4-3, the J call TRBJ1-2, with D unclear. V lost 1 base, J lost 0 bases, and 6 bases lay in between. There are 14 residues in the CDR3. Germline V gene lookup returns CDR1 LGHNA and CDR2 YSLEER. Written as DNA, the CDR3 is TGCGCCAGCAGCCAAGCCCGGGCTAACTATGGCTACACCTTC. This gives the protein CASSQARANYGYTF.

J is TRBJ2-3 and V is TRBV4-1; D is uncertain. The length of the CDR3 is 13 residues. Trimming removed 3 bases at V and 2 bases at J, with 6 bases between. Germline lookup yields CDR1 MGHRA and CDR2 YSYEKL. In DNA, the CDR3 is TGCGCCAGCAGCCAGGGGATCACAGATACGCAGTATTTT. Protein: CASSQGITDTQYF.

V and J are TRBV5-5 and TRBJ1-2, with D uncertain. The CDR3 has 16 residues. In germline, CDR1 is SGHKS, CDR2 YYEKEE (reference sequence). Trimming removed 3 bases at V and 4 bases at J, with 19 bases between. CDR3 amino acids: CASSSLDGRRLYGYTF. CDR3 coding DNA: TGTGCCAGCAGCTCCCTCGATGGCAGGCGGCTCTATGGCTACACCTTC.

This sequence joins TRBV30 and TRBJ2-7, with TRBD1 identical over 7 bases. V dropped 2 bases and J dropped 6; count of bases not matched to a gene: 10. This CDR3 is built from 14 residues. The germline gives CDR1 GTSNPN, CDR2 SVGIG (reference sequence). The DNA of the CDR3 is TGTGCCTGGAGTTATCTGACAGGGTTAGGCGAGCAGTACTTC. This encodes CAWSYLTGLGEQYF.

The chain combines TRBV29-1 with TRBJ2-7; unclear D gene. The CDR3 is 13 amino acids. The V gene's germline CDR1 is SQVTM and CDR2 ANQGSEA. V lost 1 base, J lost 3 bases, and 10 bases lay in between. The CDR3 nucleotides read TGCAGCGTTGAAGGTCTAGTTGGCTACGAGCAGTACTTC. It translates to CSVEGLVGYEQYF.

The V gene is TRBV9, the J gene TRBJ2-3; 8 positions match TRBD2. The length of the CDR3 is 15 residues. The germline CDR1 and CDR2 sequences are SGDLS and YYNGEE. Losses at the gene ends were 1 base for V and 3 bases for J; bases not matched to a gene: 4. For the CDR3, the DNA is TGTGCCAGCAGCGTACTCGGGGGGGCAACAGATACGCAGTATTTT. Residues: CASSVLGGATDTQYF.

This clone occurred once. This chain uses TRBV28 with TRBJ2-5; D remains unclear. Trimming cost V 8 bases and J 5 bases, with 21 bases left between them. Germline V lookup: CDR1 MDHEN, CDR2 SYDVKM. The CDR3 covers 15 residues. The CDR3 region is CASGPLGSALETQYF. CDR3 nucleotides: TGTGCCAGCGGCCCCTTGGGGTCGGCGTTGGAGACCCAGTACTTC.

The V gene is TRBV30, the J gene TRBJ1-1; 10 bases are a match to TRBD1. Germline values: CDR1 GTSNPN, CDR2 SVGIG (reference sequence). The CDR3 contains 12 residues. The trim removed 1 base at V and 11 bases at J, leaving 4 bases unmatched. This chain's CDR3 is CAWSGTGGRAFF. The CDR3 DNA reads TGTGCCTGGAGTGGGACAGGGGGGAGGGCTTTCTTT.

This rearrangement joins TRBV5-4 to TRBJ2-6; possibly TRBD2 for D (7 bases). This CDR3 region has 17 residues. Germline loops: CDR1 SGHNT, CDR2 YYREEE (reference sequence). V dropped 4 bases and J dropped 3 bases, with 17 bases sitting between them. For the CDR3, the DNA is TGTGCCAGCAGCCCTGGCCGGGGGGCGGGTGGGGCCAACGTCCTGACTTTC. Translation: CASSPGRGAGGANVLTF.

This rearrangement joins TRBV4-1 to TRBJ2-1; 12 bases are a match to TRBD2. CDR3 length equals 18 residues. The V gene end was trimmed by 0 bases and the J gene end by 7 bases; junction bases not matched to a gene: 10. Germline V CDR1 and CDR2: MGHRA, YSYEKL. CDR3 protein: CASSQDRLAGGPRNEQFF. DNA for the CDR3: TGCGCCAGCAGCCAAGATCGCCTAGCGGGGGGGCCACGGAATGAGCAGTTCTTC.

This clone was found a few times. The chain carries TRBV27 and TRBJ1-2; no clear D. The V gene lost 5 bases and the J gene lost 1 base, with 8 bases spanning the gap. This CDR3 has 13 amino acids. Germline assignment: CDR1 MNHEY and CDR2 SMNVEV (reference sequence). CDR3 residues: CASSRSRNYGYTF. CDR3 in DNA: TGTGCCAGCAGTCGTAGTCGTAACTATGGCTACACCTTC.

The chain joins TRBV5-1 to TRBJ1-2, with D hard to call. This CDR3 is 12 amino acids long. Germline V gene data show CDR1 as SGHRS and CDR2 as YFSETQ. V lost 0 bases to trimming and J lost 4 bases, with 4 bases between them. The chain's CDR3 is CASSLESYGYTF. The DNA of the CDR3 is TGCGCCAGCAGCTTGGAAAGCTATGGCTACACCTTC. Based on the CDR3 plus reference TRBV5-1 and TRBJ1-2, the full variable domain is KAGVTQTPRYLIKTRGQQVTLSCSPISGHRSVSWYQQTPGQGLQFLFEYFSETQRNKGNFPGRFSGRQFSNSRSEMNVSTLELGDSALYLCASSLESYGYTFGSGTRLTVV.